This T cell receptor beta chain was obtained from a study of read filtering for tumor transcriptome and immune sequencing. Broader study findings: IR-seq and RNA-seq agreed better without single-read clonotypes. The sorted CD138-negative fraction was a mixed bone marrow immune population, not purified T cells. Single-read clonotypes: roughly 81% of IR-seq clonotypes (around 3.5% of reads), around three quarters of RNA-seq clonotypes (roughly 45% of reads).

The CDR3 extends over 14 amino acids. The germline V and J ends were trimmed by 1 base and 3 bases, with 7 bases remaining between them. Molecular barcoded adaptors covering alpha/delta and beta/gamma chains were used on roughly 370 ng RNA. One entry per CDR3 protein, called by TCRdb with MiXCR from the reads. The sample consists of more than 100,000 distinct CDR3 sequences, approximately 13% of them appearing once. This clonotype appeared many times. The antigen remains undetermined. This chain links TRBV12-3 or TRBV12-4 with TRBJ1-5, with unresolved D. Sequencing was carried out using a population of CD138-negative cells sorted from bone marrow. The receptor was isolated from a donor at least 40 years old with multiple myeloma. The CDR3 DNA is TGTGCCAGCAGTTTAGAGGGCCTCAATCAGCCCCAGCATTTT. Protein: CASSLEGLNQPQHF.